Sequencing of this TCR beta chain was carried out in a study of PD-1 blockade in classical Hodgkin lymphoma. Study-level findings and limits: Repertoire differences have undefined causes, possibly disease activity or prior therapy. Healthy donors were reported to have higher baseline TCR diversity than newly diagnosed patients.

Measured with immunoSEQ multiplex PCR; TCRdb has only the in-frame clones, and not every one. Among about 66,000 clones listed, about two thirds were seen once. Each patient experienced a relapse that followed autologous stem cell transplantation, and brentuximab vedotin exposure varied. As regards this clone: Its matching antigen is unknown.

The germline V gene has CDR1 LGHNA and CDR2 YNFKEQ. This CDR3 contains 16 residues. Trimming took 6 bases from V and 2 from J, leaving 20 bases between them. Specimen: peripheral blood mononuclear cells (PBMCs), collected before the second cycle of nivolumab. The chain carries TRBV4-2 and TRBJ2-7; tentatively, D is TRBD1 (6 bases). The source is a human donor with classical Hodgkin lymphoma. The CDR3, as DNA: TGTGCCAGCAGTTTACCGGGACACAAAGAAACCTACGAGCAGTACTTC. Translated: CASSLPGHKETYEQYF.